The TCR beta chain under discussion was sequenced for a study of spatial heterogeneity in lung cancer. Study information: Alpha-chain sequences were detected in numbers that were consistently lower than beta-chain sequences.

Each CDR3 protein gets one entry after TCRdb re-called the 5' RACE reads with MiXCR. The sample records tens of thousands of distinct CDR3 sequences, approximately 8.5% being singletons. Study observations and caveats: More often at tumor resection than at routine follow-up, ubiquitous expanded tumor TCRs were detected in the blood.

Many counts were recorded for this clonotype. Its antigen is not identified. As to time point: sample taken at primary tumor resection. Tumor, nontumor lung or frozen PBMC supplied whole RNA that was sequenced unsorted. The CDR3 length is 12 residues. Germline CDR1 and CDR2: MDHEN and SYDVKM. Trimming pared 3 bases from V and 8 bases from J, leaving 10 bases between. The sequences come from PBMCs, collected at surgery. The chain combines TRBV28 with TRBJ1-2; a possible D gene is TRBD1 (5 bases). This TCR derives from a male donor with early-stage non-small cell lung cancer. The CDR3 nucleotides are TGTGCCAGCAGTTTCCAGGGTCAGGGCTACACCTTC. Translated: CASSFQGQGYTF.